The rows below give T cell receptor beta chains drawn from one sample of a study of T cells after yellow fever vaccination. TCRdb re-analysed the 5' RACE reads in MiXCR, keeping a single row per CDR3 protein. The repertoire holds 200,000 to 300,000 distinct CDR3 sequences, with approximately 12% as singletons. The sample in question was CD4+ T cells sorted from PBMCs, obtained 45 days after the yellow fever booster vaccination. Every receptor here comes from a man aged 25 to 40 who received the YFV17D yellow fever vaccine. Both conserved end residues are part of each CDR3. D genes are given only for firm matches. Only part of the rows carry a size: once, few, many, or a class if the clone is expanded.

clone_size,j_call,v_call,d_call,cdr3_aa,cdr3_nt
once,TRBJ2-2,TRBV6-2/TRBV6-3,-,CASASAGALFF,TGTGCCAGCGCCAGTGCCGGGGCGCTGTTTTTT
few,TRBJ2-1,TRBV6-5,-,CASSYLAGDNEQFF,TGTGCCAGCAGTTACTTGGCGGGCGACAATGAGCAGTTCTTC
-,TRBJ2-6,TRBV7-8,-,CASSSWANVLTF,TGTGCCAGCAGCTCCTGGGCCAACGTCCTGACTTTC
-,TRBJ2-5,TRBV6-2/TRBV6-3,-,CASSWRRPQETQYF,TGTGCCAGCAGTTGGCGACGACCCCAAGAGACCCAGTACTTC
few,TRBJ2-7,TRBV27,TRBD2,CASSAAGTSGAAQYF,TGTGCCAGCAGTGCCGCGGGGACTAGCGGAGCCGCGCAGTACTTC
-,TRBJ1-1,TRBV7-2,-,CASSYLGQGNTEAFF,TGTGCCAGCAGCTACCTCGGCCAGGGGAACACTGAAGCTTTCTTT
few,TRBJ2-1,TRBV29-1,-,CSVEERGLASSFF,TGCAGCGTTGAAGAAAGGGGGCTAGCGTCGTCGTTCTTC
-,TRBJ1-4,TRBV6-5,-,CASSYSGGRVEKLFF,TGTGCCAGCAGTTACTCGGGGGGGAGGGTGGAAAAACTGTTTTTT
-,TRBJ1-6,TRBV3-1,-,CASSQPNSPLHF,TGTGCCAGCAGCCAACCTAATTCACCCCTCCACTTT
few,TRBJ1-2,TRBV10-2,-,CASSVSEDYGYTF,TGCGCCAGCAGTGTGTCGGAGGACTATGGCTACACCTTC
many,TRBJ2-6,TRBV12-3/TRBV12-4,-,CASQDAGANVLTF,TGTGCCAGCCAGGATGCTGGGGCCAACGTCCTGACTTTC
-,TRBJ2-7,TRBV12-5,TRBD1,CASARTGTYEQYF,TGTGCTAGTGCTCGGACAGGGACCTACGAGCAGTACTTC
few,TRBJ1-1,TRBV5-1,-,CASSLDSFEAFF,TGCGCCAGCAGCTTGGACAGTTTTGAAGCTTTCTTT
few,TRBJ2-4,TRBV20-1,-,CSARGDSDIQYF,TGCAGTGCTAGGGGGGACTCGGACATTCAGTACTTC
-,TRBJ1-6,TRBV5-5,-,CASSVTHSPLHF,TGTGCCAGCAGCGTGACCCATTCACCCCTCCACTTT
few,TRBJ2-1,TRBV7-9,-,CASSEGGYNEQFF,TGTGCCAGCAGCGAGGGGGGATACAATGAGCAGTTCTTC
-,TRBJ2-7,TRBV5-1,TRBD2,CASGPGTSGYEQYF,TGCGCCAGCGGCCCTGGGACTAGCGGCTACGAGCAGTACTTC
-,TRBJ1-2,TRBV6-5,-,CASNGGYGYTF,TGTGCCAGCAACGGGGGCTATGGCTACACCTTC
few,TRBJ2-1,TRBV12-3/TRBV12-4,-,CASSHTSSYNEQFF,TGTGCCAGCAGCCACACGAGCTCCTACAATGAGCAGTTCTTC
-,TRBJ2-7,TRBV7-2,-,CASSDRTKGYEQYF,TGTGCCAGCAGCGACCGGACCAAAGGCTACGAGCAGTACTTC
-,TRBJ2-3,TRBV24-1,TRBD1,CATRRWAGGADTQYF,TGTGCCACCCGGAGATGGGCAGGGGGCGCAGATACGCAGTATTTT
-,TRBJ2-7,TRBV12-3/TRBV12-4,-,CASTAGPSVEQYF,TGTGCCAGCACCGCTGGGCCCTCGGTCGAGCAGTACTTC
-,TRBJ2-5,TRBV6-5,-,CASSYPGRQETQYF,TGTGCCAGCAGTTACCCTGGACGGCAAGAGACCCAGTACTTC
-,TRBJ2-7,TRBV5-5,-,CASSLGPRATYEQYF,TGTGCCAGCAGCTTGGGACCACGGGCCACCTACGAGCAGTACTTC
few,TRBJ1-1,TRBV20-1,-,CSAREGSGASRTEAFF,TGCAGTGCTAGAGAGGGGTCGGGGGCATCAAGGACTGAAGCTTTCTTT
many,TRBJ2-1,TRBV10-3,-,CAISESGTYNEQFF,TGTGCCATCAGTGAGTCGGGGACCTACAATGAGCAGTTCTTC
few,TRBJ2-7,TRBV9,-,CASSLQYGQGDYEQYF,TGTGCCAGCAGCTTACAATACGGGCAAGGAGACTACGAGCAGTACTTC
few,TRBJ2-7,TRBV20-1,-,CSASPLGQNEQYF,TGCAGTGCTAGTCCCCTCGGACAGAACGAGCAGTACTTC
-,TRBJ2-1,TRBV6-4,TRBD2,CASSDAWREGNEQFF,TGTGCCAGCAGTGACGCATGGCGGGAGGGTAATGAGCAGTTCTTC
few,TRBJ2-5,TRBV20-1,TRBD1,CSAATGGPQETQYF,TGCAGTGCTGCCACAGGGGGCCCCCAAGAGACCCAGTACTTC
-,TRBJ2-1,TRBV24-1,-,CATSRPESSYNEQFF,TGTGCCACCAGTCGACCGGAGTCCTCCTACAATGAGCAGTTCTTC
-,TRBJ2-7,TRBV20-1,-,CSASSGGVYEQYF,TGCAGTGCTAGTAGTGGAGGGGTGTACGAGCAGTACTTC
few,TRBJ2-2,TRBV20-1,-,CSARAGAGELFF,TGCAGTGCTAGAGCAGGGGCCGGGGAGCTGTTTTTT